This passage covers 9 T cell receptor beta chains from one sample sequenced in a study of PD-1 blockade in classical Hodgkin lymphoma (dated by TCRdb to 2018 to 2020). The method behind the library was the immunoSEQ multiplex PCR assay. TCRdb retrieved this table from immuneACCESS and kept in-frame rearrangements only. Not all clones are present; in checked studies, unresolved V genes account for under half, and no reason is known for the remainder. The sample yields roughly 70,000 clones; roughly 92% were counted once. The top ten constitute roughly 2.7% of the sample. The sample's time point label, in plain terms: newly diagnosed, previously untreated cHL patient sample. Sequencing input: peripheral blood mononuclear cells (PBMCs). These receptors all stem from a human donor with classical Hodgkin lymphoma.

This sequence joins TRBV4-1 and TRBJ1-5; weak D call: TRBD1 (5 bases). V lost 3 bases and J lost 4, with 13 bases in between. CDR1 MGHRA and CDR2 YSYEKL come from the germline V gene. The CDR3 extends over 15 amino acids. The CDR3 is CASSQGTYGNQPQHF. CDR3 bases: TGCGCCAGCAGCCAGGGGACCTACGGGAATCAGCCCCAGCATTTT.

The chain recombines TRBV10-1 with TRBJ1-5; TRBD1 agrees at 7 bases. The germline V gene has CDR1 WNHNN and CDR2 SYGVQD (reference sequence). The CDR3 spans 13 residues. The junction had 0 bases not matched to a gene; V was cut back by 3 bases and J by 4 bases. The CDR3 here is CASSEQGNQPQHF. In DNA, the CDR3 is TGCGCCAGCAGTGAACAGGGGAATCAGCCCCAGCATTTT.

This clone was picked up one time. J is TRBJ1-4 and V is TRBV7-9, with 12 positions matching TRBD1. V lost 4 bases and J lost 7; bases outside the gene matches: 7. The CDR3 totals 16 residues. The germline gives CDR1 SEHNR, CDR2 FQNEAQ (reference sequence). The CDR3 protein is CASSSGTGGSGEKLFF. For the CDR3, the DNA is TGTGCCAGCAGCTCCGGGACAGGGGGCTCTGGTGAAAAACTGTTTTTT.

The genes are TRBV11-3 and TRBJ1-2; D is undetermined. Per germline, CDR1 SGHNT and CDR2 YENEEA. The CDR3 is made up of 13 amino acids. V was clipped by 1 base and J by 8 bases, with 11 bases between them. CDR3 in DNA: TGTGCCAGCAGCTTAGGCGGGTGGGAGGGCTACACCTTC. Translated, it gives CASSLGGWEGYTF.

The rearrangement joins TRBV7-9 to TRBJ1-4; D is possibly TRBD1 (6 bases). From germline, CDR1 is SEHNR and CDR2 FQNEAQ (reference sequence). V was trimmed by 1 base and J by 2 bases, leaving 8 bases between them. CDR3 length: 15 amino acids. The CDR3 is CASSLGRGTNEKLFF. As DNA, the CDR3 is TGTGCCAGCAGCTTAGGAAGGGGGACTAATGAAAAACTGTTTTTT.

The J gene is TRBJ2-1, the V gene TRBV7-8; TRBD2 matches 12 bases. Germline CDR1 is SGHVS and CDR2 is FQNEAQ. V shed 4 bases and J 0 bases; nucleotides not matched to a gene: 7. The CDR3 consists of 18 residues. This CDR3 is CASSSRTSGVSSYNEQFF. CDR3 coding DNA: TGTGCCAGCAGCTCACGGACTAGCGGGGTAAGCTCCTACAATGAGCAGTTCTTC.

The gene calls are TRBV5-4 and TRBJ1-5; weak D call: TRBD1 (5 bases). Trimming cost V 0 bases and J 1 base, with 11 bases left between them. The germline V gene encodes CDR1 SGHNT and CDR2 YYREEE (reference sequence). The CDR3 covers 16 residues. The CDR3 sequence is CASSLGGWRSNQPQHF. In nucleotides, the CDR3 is TGTGCCAGCAGCTTGGGGGGGTGGCGGAGCAATCAGCCCCAGCATTTT.

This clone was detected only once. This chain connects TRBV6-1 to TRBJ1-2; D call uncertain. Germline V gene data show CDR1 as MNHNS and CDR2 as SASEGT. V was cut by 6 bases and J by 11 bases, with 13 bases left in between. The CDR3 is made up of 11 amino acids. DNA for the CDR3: TGTGCCAGCAGCTGGCTTGGTGGGTACACCTTC. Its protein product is CASSWLGGYTF.

The CDR3 reads CASSSTGTYNEQFF. CDR3 coding DNA: TGTGCCAGTAGTAGTACAGGGACCTACAATGAGCAGTTCTTC. V usage is TRBV19 and J usage is TRBJ2-1, with D possibly TRBD1 on 6 matching bases. The CDR3 totals 14 residues. The germline V gene encodes CDR1 LNHDA and CDR2 SQIVND (reference sequence). The V gene lost 4 bases and the J gene lost 2 bases, with 9 bases spanning the gap.